These 11 T cell receptor beta chains share one sample of origin, sequenced in a study of CD8+CD57+ T cells in acquired aplastic anemia. Genomic DNA provided the template from which TCR beta VDJ and CDR3 profiles were obtained. From the reads, TCRdb called clonotypes with MiXCR, one entry per CDR3 protein. The data hold about 170,000 distinct CDR3 sequences, with 45% to 55% observed a single time. The sequenced patients had an expansion of CD8+CD57+ cells seen by flow cytometry. The specimen sequenced was sorted CD4+, CD8+, or CD8+CD57+ T cells (not recorded which) from PBMCs. Every receptor here comes from a human donor with aplastic anemia.

The V and J genes are TRBV15 and TRBJ1-6, with no clear D. The CDR3 contains 13 residues. Trimming shortened V by 1 base and J by 12 bases, and 10 bases separated the two germline ends. Germline CDR1 and CDR2: LNHNV and YYDKDF (reference sequence). CDR3 sequence: CATSRGPQRPLHF. DNA of the CDR3: TGTGCCACCAGCAGAGGACCGCAGAGACCCCTCCACTTT.

The chain carries TRBV2 and TRBJ2-2; D not certain. Looked up from germline, CDR1 is SNHLY and CDR2 is FYNNEI. V lost 6 bases and J lost 2, with 13 bases in between. The CDR3 is made up of 15 amino acids. CDR3 region: CASSRASQNTGELFF. In DNA, the CDR3 is TGTGCCAGCAGCCGGGCCTCGCAAAACACCGGGGAGCTGTTTTTT.

This clonotype was seen a handful of times. This chain connects TRBV20-1 to TRBJ1-5, with 7 bases fitting TRBD1. CDR3 length: 16 residues. With 1 base clipped from V and 1 base from J, the junction kept 7 bases outside the gene matches. Germline CDR1 and CDR2: DFQATT and SNEGSKA (reference sequence). The CDR3 DNA follows: TGCAGTGCTAGAGTAAGGGGGCGCGGGAGCAATCAGCCCCAGCATTTT. It translates to CSARVRGRGSNQPQHF.

This clonotype was counted at least ten times. This sequence joins TRBV3-1 and TRBJ1-1; D remains ambiguous. This CDR3 contains 14 residues. Germline lookup yields CDR1 LGHDT and CDR2 YNNKEL (reference sequence). V was shortened by 4 bases and J by 5 bases, with 14 bases between the two germline ends. The CDR3 coding sequence is TGTGCCAGCAGCCCATACTTTGGACGGACTGAAGCTTTCTTT. As protein: CASSPYFGRTEAFF.

This chain links TRBV13 with TRBJ2-5; TRBD1 is a possible D gene (5 bases). In germline, CDR1 is PRHDT, CDR2 FYEKMQ (reference sequence). The V end lost 2 bases, the J end lost 4 bases, and 14 bases lay between the germline ends. CDR3 length: 15 amino acids. CDR3 sequence (DNA): TGTGCCAGCAGCTTATCTTCAGGGCTGGGAGAGACCCAGTACTTC. Residues: CASSLSSGLGETQYF.

The J gene is TRBJ1-2, the V gene TRBV12-5; D may be TRBD1 (6 bases). V was pared by 2 bases and J by 6 bases, with 7 bases between. The CDR3 spans 12 residues. In germline, CDR1 is LGHNT, CDR2 FRNRAP. The CDR3 nucleotides are TGTGCTAGTGGTTTGAACAGGGATGGCTACACCTTC. The encoded protein is CASGLNRDGYTF.

This clonotype has a count of ten or more. V is TRBV4-2 and J is TRBJ1-6, with D unclear. Trimming pared 0 bases from V and 7 bases from J, leaving 10 bases between. The CDR3 contains 15 residues. Germline V gene sequence: CDR1 LGHNA, CDR2 YNFKEQ. The CDR3 DNA sequence: TGTGCCAGCAGCCAAGATCTTGGCTCCAATTCACCCCTCCACTTT. It translates to CASSQDLGSNSPLHF.

The chain couples TRBV2 to TRBJ2-7; D might be TRBD1 or TRBD2, each matching 7 bases. This CDR3 has 14 amino acids. V lost 8 bases and J lost 2, with 16 bases in between. Germline V lookup: CDR1 SNHLY, CDR2 FYNNEI. CDR3 nucleotide sequence: TGTGCCAGCGGGGGGGACAGTACAACCTACGAGCAGTACTTC. It translates to CASGGDSTTYEQYF.

This clonotype was detected ten times or more. The chain employs TRBV11-2 and TRBJ1-6; D gene ambiguous. Trimming left V 5 bases short and J 10 bases short, with 21 bases between. Germline lookup yields CDR1 SGHAT and CDR2 FQNNGV. The CDR3 is 16 amino acids. The CDR3 nucleotides read TGTGCCAGCAGCCCCAGCTCTGAAGGGAGTGGATCACCCCTCCACTTT. It is translated as CASSPSSEGSGSPLHF.

This clonotype was seen more than once but under ten times. The chain combines TRBV5-4 with TRBJ2-1; 9 nucleotides line up with TRBD2. Looked up from germline, CDR1 is SGHNT and CDR2 is YYREEE (reference sequence). J lost 3 bases, V lost 3 bases, and 4 bases had no gene match. This CDR3 has 15 residues. The CDR3 coding sequence is TGTGCCAGCAGCTCCTCAGCGGGGGGCTACAATGAGCAGTTCTTC. Protein sequence: CASSSSAGGYNEQFF.

V is TRBV2 and J is TRBJ2-5; TRBD2 is a possible D gene (5 bases). The CDR3 consists of 13 residues. V lost 10 bases to trimming and J lost 5 bases, with 17 bases between them. Germline CDR1 SNHLY, CDR2 FYNNEI. The CDR3 sequence is CATRVEVWETQYF. As DNA, the CDR3 is TGTGCCACCAGAGTGGAGGTTTGGGAGACCCAGTACTTC. Combining the CDR3 with reference TRBV2 and TRBJ2-5 gives the whole variable domain EPEVTQTPSHQVTQMGQEVILRCVPISNHLYFYWYRQILGQKVEFLVSFYNNEISEKSEIFDDQFSVERPDGSNFTLKIRSTKLEDSAMYFCATRVEVWETQYFGPGTRLLVL.